This T cell receptor (beta chain) is from a study of read filtering for tumor transcriptome and immune sequencing. Background on the study: After DNase treatment, RNA was made into whole-transcriptome libraries. RNA-seq yielded only roughly 75 to 1273 TCR reads, IR-seq about 3.5 to 10.27 million.

Study-wide results and caveats: In IR-seq, single-read clonotypes were about 80% of clonotypes but roughly 3.5% of reads.

V was cut by 2 bases and J by 2 bases, with 7 bases left in between. The V gene's germline CDR1 is SQVTM and CDR2 ANQGSEA. The CDR3 loop spans 12 amino acids. Every patient had bone marrow sampled while the disease was active. In the case of this clonotype: Its antigen is not known. The CDR3 end shows no conserved phenylalanine or tryptophan, and so a read error is likely.

Molecular barcoded adaptors covering alpha/delta and beta/gamma chains were used on roughly 400 ng RNA. A single record per CDR3 protein comes from TCRdb applying MiXCR to the reads. The profile shows 60,000 to 75,000 distinct CDR3 sequences, roughly 20% of them singletons. The sequenced sample was a population of CD138-negative cells sorted from bone marrow. The source of this sequence is a donor at least 40 years old with multiple myeloma. The gene calls are TRBV29-1 and TRBJ2-7; no clear D. CDR3 DNA sequence: TGCAGCGTTGAACCGCATGCCTACGAGCAGTACTCC. Its translation: CSVEPHAYEQYS.